Listed here is a single TCR beta chain. Germline V CDR1 and CDR2: SGHTA, FQGNSA. The CDR3 covers 17 residues. With V trimmed by 5 bases and J by 0 bases, 6 bases remained unmatched. As for time point: blood 2 weeks post-SBRT. Treatment noted: 15 Gy SBRT to primary tumor, nephrectomy 4 weeks later. This specimen belongs to a study of radiation and T cells in renal cell carcinoma. Produced via immunoSEQ multiplex PCR; TCRdb's table is partial and in-frame only. The profile shows 150,000 to 180,000 clones, approximately 86% of them singletons. This TCR was recovered from a woman in her fifties or sixties with renal cell carcinoma. The chain carries TRBV7-2 and TRBJ2-6; TRBD2 matches 8 bases. Sequencing was performed on blood, taken from a patient whose treatment included radiotherapy and nephrectomy. CDR3 region: CASSQRGGISGANVLTF. CDR3 nucleotides: TGTGCCAGCAGCCAACGGGGGGGAATCTCTGGGGCCAACGTCCTGACTTTC.